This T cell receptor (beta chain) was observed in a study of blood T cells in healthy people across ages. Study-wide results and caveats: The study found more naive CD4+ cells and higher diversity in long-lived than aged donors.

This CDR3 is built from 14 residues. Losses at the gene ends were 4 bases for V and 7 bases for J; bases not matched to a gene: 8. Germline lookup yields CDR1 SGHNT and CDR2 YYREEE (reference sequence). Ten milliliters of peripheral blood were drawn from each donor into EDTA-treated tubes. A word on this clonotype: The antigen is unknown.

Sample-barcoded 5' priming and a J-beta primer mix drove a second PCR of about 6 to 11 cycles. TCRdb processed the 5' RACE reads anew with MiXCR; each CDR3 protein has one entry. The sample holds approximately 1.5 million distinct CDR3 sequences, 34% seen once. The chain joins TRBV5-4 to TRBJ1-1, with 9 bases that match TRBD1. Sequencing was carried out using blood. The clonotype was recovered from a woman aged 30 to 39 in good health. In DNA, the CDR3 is TGTGCCAGCAGCCCATTGACAGGGGGAGTTGAAGCTTTCTTT. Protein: CASSPLTGGVEAFF.